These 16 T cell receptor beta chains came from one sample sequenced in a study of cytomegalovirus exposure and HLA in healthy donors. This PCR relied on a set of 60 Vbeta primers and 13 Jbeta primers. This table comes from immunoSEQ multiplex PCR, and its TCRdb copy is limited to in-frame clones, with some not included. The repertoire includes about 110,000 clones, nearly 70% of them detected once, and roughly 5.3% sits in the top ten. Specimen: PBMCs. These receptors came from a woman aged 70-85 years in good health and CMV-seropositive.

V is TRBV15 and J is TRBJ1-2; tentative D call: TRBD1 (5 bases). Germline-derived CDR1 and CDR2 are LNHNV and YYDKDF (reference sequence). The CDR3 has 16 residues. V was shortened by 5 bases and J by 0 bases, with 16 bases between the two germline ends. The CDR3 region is CATSPSLSGTNYGYTF. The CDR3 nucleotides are TGTGCCACCAGCCCCAGCCTATCAGGGACTAACTATGGCTACACCTTC.

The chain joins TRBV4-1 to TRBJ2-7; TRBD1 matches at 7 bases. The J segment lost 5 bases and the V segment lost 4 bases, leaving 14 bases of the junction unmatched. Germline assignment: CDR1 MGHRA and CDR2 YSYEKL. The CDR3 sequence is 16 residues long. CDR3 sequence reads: CASSPSMGTGAHEQYF. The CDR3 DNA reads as TGCGCCAGCAGCCCTTCCATGGGAACAGGGGCCCACGAGCAGTACTTC.

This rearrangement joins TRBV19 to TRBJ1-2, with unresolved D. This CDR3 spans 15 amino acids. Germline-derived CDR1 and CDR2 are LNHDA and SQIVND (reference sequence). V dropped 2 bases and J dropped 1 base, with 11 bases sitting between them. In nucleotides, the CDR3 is TGTGCCAGTAGTATACTTCGACGGGTTAACTATGGCTACACCTTC. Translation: CASSILRRVNYGYTF.

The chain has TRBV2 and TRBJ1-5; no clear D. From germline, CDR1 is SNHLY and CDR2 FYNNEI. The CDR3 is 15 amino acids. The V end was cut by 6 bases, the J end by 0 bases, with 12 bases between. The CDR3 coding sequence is TGTGCCAGCAGCGTACAGAGACATAGCAATCAGCCCCAGCATTTT. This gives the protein CASSVQRHSNQPQHF.

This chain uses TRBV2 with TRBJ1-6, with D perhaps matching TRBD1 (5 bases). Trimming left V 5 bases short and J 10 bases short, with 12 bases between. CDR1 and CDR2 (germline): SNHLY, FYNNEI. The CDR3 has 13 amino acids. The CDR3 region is CASSSDQGSPLHF. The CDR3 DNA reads TGTGCCAGCAGTTCGGACCAGGGATCACCCCTCCACTTT.

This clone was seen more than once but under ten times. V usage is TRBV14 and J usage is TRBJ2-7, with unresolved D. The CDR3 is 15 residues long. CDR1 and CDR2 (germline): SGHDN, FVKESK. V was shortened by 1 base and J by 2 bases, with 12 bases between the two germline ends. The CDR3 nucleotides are TGTGCCAGCAGCCAAGGACACTCCCGAGCCTACGAGCAGTACTTC. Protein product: CASSQGHSRAYEQYF.

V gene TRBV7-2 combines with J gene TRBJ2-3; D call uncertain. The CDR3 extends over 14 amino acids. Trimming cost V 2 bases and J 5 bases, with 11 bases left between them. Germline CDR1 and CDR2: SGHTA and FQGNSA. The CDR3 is CASSLTRVIDTQYF. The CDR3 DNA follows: TGTGCCAGCAGCTTAACCCGCGTCATAGATACGCAGTATTTT.

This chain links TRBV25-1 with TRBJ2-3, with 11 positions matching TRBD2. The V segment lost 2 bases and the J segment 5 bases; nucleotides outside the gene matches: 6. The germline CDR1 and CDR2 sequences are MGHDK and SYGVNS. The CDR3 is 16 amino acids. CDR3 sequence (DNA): TGTGCCAGCAGTGAAGGAGCTAGCGGGGGGATAGATACGCAGTATTTT. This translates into CASSEGASGGIDTQYF.

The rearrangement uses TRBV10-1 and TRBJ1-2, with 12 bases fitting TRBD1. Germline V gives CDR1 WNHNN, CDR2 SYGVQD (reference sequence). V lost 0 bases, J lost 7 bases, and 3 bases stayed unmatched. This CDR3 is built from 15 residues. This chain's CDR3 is CASSESGQGASGYTF. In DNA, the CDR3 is TGCGCCAGCAGTGAGTCGGGACAGGGGGCGTCTGGCTACACCTTC.

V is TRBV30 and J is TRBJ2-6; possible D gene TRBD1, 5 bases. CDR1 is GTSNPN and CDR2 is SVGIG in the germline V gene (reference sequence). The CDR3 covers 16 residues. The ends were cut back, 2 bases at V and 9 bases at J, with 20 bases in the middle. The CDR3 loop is CAWSPLDSKKFNVLTF. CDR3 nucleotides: TGTGCCTGGAGTCCTTTAGACAGCAAAAAGTTCAACGTCCTGACTTTC.

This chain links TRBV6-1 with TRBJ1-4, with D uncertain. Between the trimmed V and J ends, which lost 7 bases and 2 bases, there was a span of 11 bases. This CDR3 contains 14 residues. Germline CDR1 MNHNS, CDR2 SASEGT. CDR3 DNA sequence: TGTGCCAGCATGGTAACACCTACTAATGAAAAACTGTTTTTT. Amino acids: CASMVTPTNEKLFF.

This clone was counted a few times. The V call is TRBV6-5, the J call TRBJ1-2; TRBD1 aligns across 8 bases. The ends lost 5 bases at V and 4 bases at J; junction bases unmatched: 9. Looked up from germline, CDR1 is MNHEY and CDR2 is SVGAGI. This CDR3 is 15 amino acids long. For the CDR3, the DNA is TGTGCCAGCAGTACCGGGACAGGACCCACCTATGGCTACACCTTC. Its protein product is CASSTGTGPTYGYTF.

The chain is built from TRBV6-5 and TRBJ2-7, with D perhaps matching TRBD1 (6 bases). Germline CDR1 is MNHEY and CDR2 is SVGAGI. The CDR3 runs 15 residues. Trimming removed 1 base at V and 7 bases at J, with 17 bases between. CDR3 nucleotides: TGTGCCAGCAGTTACTATGGGGGCAGGGCGAGGGAGCAGTACTTC. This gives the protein CASSYYGGRAREQYF.

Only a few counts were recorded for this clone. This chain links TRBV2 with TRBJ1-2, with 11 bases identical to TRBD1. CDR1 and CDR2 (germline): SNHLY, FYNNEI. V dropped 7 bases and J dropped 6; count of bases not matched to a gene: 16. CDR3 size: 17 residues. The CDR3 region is CASNTPGTGGSEDGYTF. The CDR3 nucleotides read TGTGCCAGCAACACTCCCGGGACAGGGGGATCGGAGGATGGCTACACCTTC. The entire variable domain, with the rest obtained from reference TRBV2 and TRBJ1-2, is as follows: EPEVTQTPSHQVTQMGQEVILRCVPISNHLYFYWYRQILGQKVEFLVSFYNNEISEKSEIFDDQFSVERPDGSNFTLKIRSTKLEDSAMYFCASNTPGTGGSEDGYTFGSGTRLTVV.

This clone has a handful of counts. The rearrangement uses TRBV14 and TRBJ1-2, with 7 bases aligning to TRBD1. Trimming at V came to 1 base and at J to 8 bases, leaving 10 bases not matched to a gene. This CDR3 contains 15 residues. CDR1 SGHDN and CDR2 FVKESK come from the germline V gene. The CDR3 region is CASSQALTGTRGYTF. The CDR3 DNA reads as TGTGCCAGCAGCCAAGCCTTGACAGGGACTCGGGGCTACACCTTC. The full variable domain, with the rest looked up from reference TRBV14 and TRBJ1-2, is EAGVTQFPSHSVIEKGQTVTLRCDPISGHDNLYWYRRVMGKEIKFLLHFVKESKQDESGMPNNRFLAERTGGTYSTLKVQPAELEDSGVYFCASSQALTGTRGYTFGSGTRLTVV.

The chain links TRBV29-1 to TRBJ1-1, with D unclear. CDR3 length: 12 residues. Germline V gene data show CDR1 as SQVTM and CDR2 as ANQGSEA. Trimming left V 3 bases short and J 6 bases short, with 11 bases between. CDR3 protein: CSVDTVGAEAFF. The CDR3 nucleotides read TGCAGCGTTGACACCGTGGGCGCTGAAGCTTTCTTT. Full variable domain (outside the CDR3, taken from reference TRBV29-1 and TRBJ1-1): SAVISQKPSRDICQRGTSLTIQCQVDSQVTMMFWYRQQPGQSLTLIATANQGSEATYESGFVIDKFPISRPNLTFSTLTVSNMSPEDSSIYLCSVDTVGAEAFFGQGTRLTVV.